Listed below are T cell receptor beta chains from one sample, sequenced in a study of shared clonotypes between healthy human individuals. Only in-frame clones appear in the TCRdb table, and some are missing; sequencing was by immunoSEQ multiplex PCR. The sample shows about 2.4 million clones, under 95% of them seen only once. Sequenced input: naive CD4+ T cells from PBMCs. The receptor set was obtained from a man aged 18 to 30 in good health. Some clones in this sample may be carry-over from other donors' samples. CDR3s include the opening cysteine and the closing phenylalanine or tryptophan. The order of the fields is V gene, D gene, J gene, CDR3 protein, CDR3 DNA. A D gene is named only where the DNA matches it firmly.

V: TRBV12-5
D: TRBD1
J: TRBJ2-1
CDR3: CASGLDRGVDEQFF
DNA: TGTGCTAGTGGTTTGGACAGGGGGGTCGATGAGCAGTTCTTC

V: TRBV7-2
D: .
J: TRBJ1-5
CDR3: CASRRGLNQPQHF
DNA: TGTGCCAGCCGAAGGGGTCTCAATCAGCCCCAGCATTTT

V: TRBV4-2
D: .
J: TRBJ2-1
CDR3: CASSQDGAFNEQFF
DNA: TGTGCCAGCAGCCAAGACGGGGCTTTTAATGAGCAGTTCTTC

V: TRBV2
D: TRBD2
J: TRBJ2-7
CDR3: CASRLAGYSYEQYF
DNA: TGTGCCAGCCGCCTAGCGGGCTATTCCTACGAGCAGTACTTC

V: TRBV11-2
D: .
J: TRBJ1-1
CDR3: CASSNRGARRNTEAFF
DNA: TGTGCCAGCAGTAATAGGGGGGCGAGGAGGAACACTGAAGCTTTCTTT

V: TRBV29-1
D: .
J: TRBJ2-7
CDR3: CSVRGVQGYEQYF
DNA: TGCAGCGTGAGAGGGGTGCAGGGATACGAGCAGTACTTC

V: TRBV27
D: TRBD1
J: TRBJ1-2
CDR3: CASRTWTGGLANYGYTF
DNA: TGTGCCAGCAGGACCTGGACAGGGGGCCTCGCAAACTATGGCTACACCTTC

V: TRBV4-2
D: .
J: TRBJ2-4
CDR3: CASSQDIPSSIGLAKNIQYF
DNA: TGTGCCAGCAGCCAAGATATCCCTAGTTCAATAGGGCTCGCCAAAAACATTCAGTACTTC

V: TRBV29-1
D: TRBD2
J: TRBJ2-1
CDR3: CSVIDPGGSNEQFF
DNA: TGCAGCGTAATAGATCCGGGGGGGTCAAATGAGCAGTTCTTC

V: TRBV9
D: .
J: TRBJ1-4
CDR3: CASSVGTNPTNEKLFF
DNA: TGTGCCAGCAGCGTGGGAACGAACCCAACTAATGAAAAACTGTTTTTT

V: TRBV28
D: .
J: TRBJ2-7
CDR3: CATLSTYEQYF
DNA: TGTGCCACCCTATCAACCTACGAGCAGTACTTC

V: TRBV5-4
D: TRBD1
J: TRBJ1-1
CDR3: CASSPRDSYEAFF
DNA: TGTGCCAGCAGCCCACGGGACAGCTATGAGGCTTTCTTT

V: TRBV5-1
D: .
J: TRBJ2-7
CDR3: CASSLAAGASSYEQYF
DNA: TGCGCCAGCAGCTTGGCTGCGGGGGCAAGCTCCTACGAGCAGTACTTC